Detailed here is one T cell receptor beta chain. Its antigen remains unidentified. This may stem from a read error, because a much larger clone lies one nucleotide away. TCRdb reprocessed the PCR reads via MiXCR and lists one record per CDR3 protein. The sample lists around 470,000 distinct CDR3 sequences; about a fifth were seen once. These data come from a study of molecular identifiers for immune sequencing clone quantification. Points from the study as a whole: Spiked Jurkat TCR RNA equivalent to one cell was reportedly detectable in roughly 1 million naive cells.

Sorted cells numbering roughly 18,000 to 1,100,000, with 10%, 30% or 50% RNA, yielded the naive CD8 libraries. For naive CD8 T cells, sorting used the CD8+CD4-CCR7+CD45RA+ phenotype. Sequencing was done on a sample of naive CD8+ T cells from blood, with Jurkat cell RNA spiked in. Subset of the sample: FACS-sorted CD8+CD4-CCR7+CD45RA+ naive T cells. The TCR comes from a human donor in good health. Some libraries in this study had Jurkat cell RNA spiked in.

The CDR3 here is CASGFEAGTGELFF. The CDR3 bases are TGTGCTAGCGGCTTTGAGGCGGGGACCGGGGAGCTGTTTTTT. This chain uses TRBV7-7 with TRBJ2-2; a possible D gene is TRBD2 (6 bases). This CDR3 spans 14 amino acids. From germline, CDR1 is SSHAT and CDR2 FNYEAQ (reference sequence).